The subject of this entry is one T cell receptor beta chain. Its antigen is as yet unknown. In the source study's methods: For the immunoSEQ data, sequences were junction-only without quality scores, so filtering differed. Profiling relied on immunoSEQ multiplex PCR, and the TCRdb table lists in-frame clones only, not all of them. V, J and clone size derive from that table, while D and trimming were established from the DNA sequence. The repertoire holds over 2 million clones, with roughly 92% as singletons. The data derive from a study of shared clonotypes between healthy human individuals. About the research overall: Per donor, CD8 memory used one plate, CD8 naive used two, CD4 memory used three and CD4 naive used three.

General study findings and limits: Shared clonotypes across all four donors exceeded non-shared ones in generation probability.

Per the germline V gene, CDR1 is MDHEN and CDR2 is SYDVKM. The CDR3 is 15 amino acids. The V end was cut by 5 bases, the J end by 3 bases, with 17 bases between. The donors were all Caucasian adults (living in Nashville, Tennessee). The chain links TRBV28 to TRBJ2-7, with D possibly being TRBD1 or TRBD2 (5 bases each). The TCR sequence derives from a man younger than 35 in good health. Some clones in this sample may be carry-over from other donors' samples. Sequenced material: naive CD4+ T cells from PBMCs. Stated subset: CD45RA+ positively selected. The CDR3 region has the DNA TGTGCCAGCAGTGGCTCGGGACCAAGCCGCTACGAGCAGTACTTC. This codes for CASSGSGPSRYEQYF.